This T cell receptor (beta chain) was recorded in a study of blood T cell repertoires in COVID-19. On the study more broadly: Sites across the United States, Italy and Spain contributed samples from acute and convalescent COVID-19. The cDNA or gDNA used as material had been derived from T cells, B-cell-depleted T cells, or PBMCs.

Original data processing: How many nucleated cells were present was estimated from reference gene primer amplification. The table came from immunoSEQ multiplex PCR; TCRdb's copy has only in-frame clones and leaves some out. For V, J and clone size, that table is used; D and trimming come from the DNA. The sample gives some 58,000 clones, approximately 88% of which show up once; roughly 3.5% is in the top ten. The CDR3 sequence is 14 residues long. After removal of 6 bases from V and 4 bases from J, the junction contained 4 bases not matched to a gene. The germline V gene encodes CDR1 MNHEY and CDR2 SVGAGI.

The chain carries TRBV6-5 and TRBJ2-1; TRBD2 agrees at 9 bases. The TCR originated in a human donor in a cohort sampled during active COVID-19. The sequenced sample consisted of peripheral blood. The CDR3 is CASRLLAGYNEQFF. The CDR3 nucleotides are TGTGCCAGCAGGTTACTAGCGGGTTACAATGAGCAGTTCTTC.